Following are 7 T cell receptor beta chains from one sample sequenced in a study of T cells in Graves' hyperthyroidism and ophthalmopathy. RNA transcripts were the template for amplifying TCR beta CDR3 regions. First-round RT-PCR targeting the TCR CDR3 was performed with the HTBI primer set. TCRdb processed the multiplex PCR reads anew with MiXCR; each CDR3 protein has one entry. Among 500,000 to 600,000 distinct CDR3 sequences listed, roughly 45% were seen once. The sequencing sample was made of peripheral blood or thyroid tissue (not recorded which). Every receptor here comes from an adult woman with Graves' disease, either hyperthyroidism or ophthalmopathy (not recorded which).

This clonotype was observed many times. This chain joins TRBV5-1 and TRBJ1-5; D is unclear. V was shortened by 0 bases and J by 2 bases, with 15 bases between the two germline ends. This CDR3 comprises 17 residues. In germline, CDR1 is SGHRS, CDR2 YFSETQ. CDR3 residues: CASSLGAVTPGNQPQHF. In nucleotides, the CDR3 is TGCGCCAGCAGCTTGGGGGCTGTAACGCCGGGCAATCAGCCCCAGCATTTT.

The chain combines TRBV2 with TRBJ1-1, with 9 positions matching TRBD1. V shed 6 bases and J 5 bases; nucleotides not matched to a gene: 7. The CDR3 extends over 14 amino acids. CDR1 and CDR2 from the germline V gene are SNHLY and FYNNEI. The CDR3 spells CASRRGQGRTEAFF. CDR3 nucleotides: TGTGCCAGCAGGAGGGGACAGGGTAGGACTGAAGCTTTCTTT.

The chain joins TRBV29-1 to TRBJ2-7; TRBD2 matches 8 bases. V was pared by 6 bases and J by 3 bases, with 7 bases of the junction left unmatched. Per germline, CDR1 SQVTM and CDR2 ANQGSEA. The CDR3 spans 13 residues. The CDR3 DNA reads TGCAGCGTCTCCCCCGGGACTAGCTACGAGCAGTACTTC. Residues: CSVSPGTSYEQYF.

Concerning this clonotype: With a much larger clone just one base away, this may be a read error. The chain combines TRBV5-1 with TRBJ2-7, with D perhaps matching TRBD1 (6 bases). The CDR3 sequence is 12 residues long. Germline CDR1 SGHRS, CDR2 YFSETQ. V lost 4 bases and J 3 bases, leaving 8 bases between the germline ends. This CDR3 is CASSGQIYEQYF. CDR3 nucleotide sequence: TGCGCCAGCAGCGGACAGATCTACGAGCAGTACTTC.

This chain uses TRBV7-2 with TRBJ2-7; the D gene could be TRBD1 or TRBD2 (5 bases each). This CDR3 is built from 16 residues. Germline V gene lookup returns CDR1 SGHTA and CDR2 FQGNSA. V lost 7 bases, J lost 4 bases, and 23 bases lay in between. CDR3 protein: CASTPGSSRGRYEQYF. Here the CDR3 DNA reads TGTGCCAGCACCCCAGGGAGCAGTCGAGGACGGTACGAGCAGTACTTC.

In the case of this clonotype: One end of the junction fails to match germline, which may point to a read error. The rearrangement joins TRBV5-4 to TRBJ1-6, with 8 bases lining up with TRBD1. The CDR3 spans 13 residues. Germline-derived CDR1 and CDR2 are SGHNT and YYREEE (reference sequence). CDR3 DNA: TGCGCCAGCAGCTCTGGACAGGGCTCACCCCTCCACTTT. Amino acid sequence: CASSSGQGSPLHF.

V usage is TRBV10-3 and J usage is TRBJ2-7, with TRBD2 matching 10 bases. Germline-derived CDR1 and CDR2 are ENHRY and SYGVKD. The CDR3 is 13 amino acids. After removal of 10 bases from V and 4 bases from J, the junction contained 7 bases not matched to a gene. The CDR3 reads CATAGGPGYEQYF. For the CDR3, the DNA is TGTGCCACAGCGGGAGGGCCAGGTTACGAGCAGTACTTC.